Many counts were recorded for the clone carrying this T cell receptor (beta chain). The time point was: newly diagnosed GD, antithyroid drugs for less than 3 months. Isolated PBMC RNA provided the starting material for the TCR library. Germline CDR1 reads SGHAT; CDR2 reads FQDESV (reference sequence). This CDR3 has 16 residues. Trimming left V 2 bases short and J 5 bases short, with 17 bases between. This entry is derived from a study of regulatory T cells in long-lasting Graves disease. Relying on iRepertoire HTBI primers and Arm-PCR of CDR3 regions, the team built TCR beta libraries. MiXCR was run by TCRdb on the multiplex PCR reads, yielding one entry per CDR3 protein. Among roughly 320,000 distinct CDR3 sequences listed, 16% were seen once. These same records also appear under a second study, on T cells in Graves' hyperthyroidism and ophthalmopathy.

V gene TRBV11-1 combines with J gene TRBJ2-3, with D tentatively TRBD2 (6 bases). The specimen was peripheral blood mononuclear cells (PBMCs), collected at new diagnosis, from a patient treated with antithyroid drugs. This receptor was identified in a man between 35 and 55 years old with Graves disease. CDR3 protein: CASSLTVSSVVDTQYF. Here the CDR3 DNA reads TGTGCCAGCAGCTTAACAGTCTCTAGCGTTGTAGATACGCAGTATTTT.